This TCR beta chain was documented in a study of CD8 T cells in ankylosing spondylitis. Whole-study results and caveats: A TCR beta motif made of fewer than ten highly homologous variants seemed typical of ankylosing spondylitis blood.

Each TCR beta library was made by quantitative 5'-RACE that incorporated molecular barcodes. TCRdb fed the 5' RACE reads into MiXCR, producing one record per CDR3 protein. The table has 250,000 to 350,000 distinct CDR3 sequences, 20% seen once. The CDR3 loop spans 13 amino acids. The V gene lost 8 bases and the J gene lost 3 bases, with 13 bases spanning the gap. Germline-derived CDR1 and CDR2 are KGHSH and LQKENI. As regards this clonotype: Its target is unknown.

Sequences were obtained from blood, either unsorted or a sorted T cell fraction (not recorded which). The rearrangement links TRBV18 to TRBJ2-5; D is perhaps TRBD1 (5 bases). The receptor's source is a male donor with ankylosing spondylitis or in good health (not recorded which). Here the CDR3 reads CASSPPTEETQYF. The CDR3, as DNA: TGTGCCAGCAGTCCACCGACAGAAGAGACCCAGTACTTC.